The following is a T cell receptor (beta chain) sequence with its context. There is no known antigen for this receptor. The input lacks base qualities; no much larger clone sits a single base away. The sample comes from a study of cytomegalovirus exposure and HLA in healthy donors (dated by TCRdb to the late 2010s). Study-wide context: According to a later analysis, one platform produced both the 100 to 150 validation repertoires and the 730 or so repertoires of the first cohort. The aim of the study was to test whether cataloging public T cell receptors could identify signatures of past pathogen exposure. A separate validation cohort of 100 to 150 different subjects was used in addition to the roughly 640-subject first cohort. High-throughput TCR immunosequencing, statistical association of individual TCRs with disease status, and machine learning were combined to predict cytomegalovirus infection status. What the authors observed across the whole study: A later analysis found that TCRs clustered in the first cohort also tended to co-occur in the approximately 120 validation repertoires, with 94% of cluster scores above 0. All 130 or so repertoires were used to score co-occurrence in the validation cohort in a later analysis, because that analysis had no HLA typing for the cohort. Most TCR sequences were seen in very few donors, while some public TCRs were found in many individuals. Cytomegalovirus status was reported to be diagnosed by the classifier with high specificity and sensitivity in both the original and validation cohorts. In vitro tests confirmed that three of the cytomegalovirus-associated TCR beta chains recognize cytomegalovirus antigens. In the study, around 150 TCR beta chains were listed as associated with cytomegalovirus. According to the authors, the approach could potentially be generalized to other disease states and immunological phenotypes.

V is reduced by 3 bases and J by 7 bases, leaving a spacing of 12 bases between them. The CDR3 runs 14 amino acids, cysteine and phenylalanine included. Only the CDR3 portion is preserved as DNA: 42 bases, with reading frame beginning at the first base. Reading the germline V gene (reference sequence) gives CDR1 PRHDT and CDR2 FYEKMQ. The donors belonged to the validation cohort of approximately 130 subjects, which was separate from the roughly 670-subject first cohort. Library method: the immunoSEQ multiplex PCR assay. On the study's bioinformatics: A statistical classification framework was built for diagnosing cytomegalovirus status from the catalog of TCR beta chain sequences. TCRdb re-hosts the immuneACCESS table, in-frame sequences only. Its copies lack some clones; in the studies checked, an unresolved V gene accounts for under half of them, and the cause for the rest is not known. V and J calls and clone size are those listed in that table; D and trimming were worked out from the DNA. The sample table records about 240,000 clones; more than 75% of these occur just once. The ten largest clonotypes hold 0.95% to 1.5% of the sample.

The specimen sequenced was PBMCs. The chain is assembled from TRBV13 and TRBJ2-2; the D gene is perhaps TRBD1, from 5 matching bases. This clonotype was obtained from a woman aged 25 to 39 in good health and CMV-seropositive. Here the CDR3 is given as CASSFPGMNGELFF. The DNA sequence is given as TGTGCCAGCAGCTTCCCAGGGATGAACGGGGAGCTGTTTTTT.